This passage covers 10 T cell receptor beta chains from one sample sequenced in a study of T cell responses to AZD1222 COVID-19 vaccine. Libraries were prepared by immunoSEQ multiplex PCR; TCRdb keeps only in-frame clonotypes and omits some of them. The table records around 150,000 clones, just over 90% of them present only once. The sample was peripheral blood, taken on day 0 of MenACWY control vaccination. The receptors here all came from an adult in good health.

CDR3 bases: TGTGCCAGCAGCCACGGCGGGGAGTGGAATGAGCAGTTCTTC. This codes for CASSHGGEWNEQFF. V usage is TRBV3-1 (or the pseudogene TRBV3-2) and J usage is TRBJ2-1; a weak D match, TRBD2 (6 bases). CDR3 length: 14 residues. The V gene's germline CDR1 is LGHDT and CDR2 YNNKEL (reference sequence). The V end was cut by 3 bases, the J end by 7 bases, with 13 bases between.

The V gene is TRBV27, the J gene TRBJ2-1; 12 positions agree with TRBD2. The CDR3 covers 17 residues. V lost 4 bases, J lost 4 bases, and 8 bases stayed unmatched. Germline V gene lookup returns CDR1 MNHEY and CDR2 SMNVEV (reference sequence). The DNA of the CDR3 is TGTGCCAGCAGTTGGATGACTAGCGGGGGTGGGTACAATGAGCAGTTCTTC. This gives the protein CASSWMTSGGGYNEQFF.

The V gene is TRBV5-1, the J gene TRBJ2-1, with TRBD1 identical over 7 bases. This CDR3 has 16 residues. V shed 1 base, J shed 4 bases, and the junction held 8 bases outside the gene matches. The germline CDR1 and CDR2 sequences are SGHRS and YFSETQ. As DNA, the CDR3 is TGCGCCAGCAGCTTGTACGGGACAGCCGTTTACAATGAGCAGTTCTTC. Translating gives CASSLYGTAVYNEQFF.

The rearrangement links TRBV20-1 to TRBJ1-5; weak D call: TRBD1 (5 bases). V lost 3 bases and J 2 bases, leaving 14 bases between the germline ends. The CDR3 is 15 amino acids. The germline gives CDR1 DFQATT, CDR2 SNEGSKA (reference sequence). The CDR3 sequence: CSASKVTVRNQPQHF. The CDR3 DNA follows: TGCAGTGCTAGTAAAGTGACAGTTCGCAATCAGCCCCAGCATTTT.

The chain couples TRBV7-3 to TRBJ2-3; 11 bases match TRBD2. This CDR3 contains 17 residues. From germline, CDR1 is SGHTA and CDR2 FQGTGA. After removal of 4 bases from V and 3 bases from J, the junction contained 9 bases not matched to a gene. The CDR3 here is CASSSRRLAGTTDTQYF. The CDR3 region has the DNA TGTGCCAGCAGCTCGCGCAGACTAGCGGGAACGACAGATACGCAGTATTTT. Drawing the rest from reference TRBV7-3 and TRBJ2-3, the complete variable domain is GAGVSQTPSNKVTEKGKYVELRCDPISGHTALYWYRQSLGQGPEFLIYFQGTGAADDSGLPNDRFFAVRPEGSVSTLKIQRTERGDSAVYLCASSSRRLAGTTDTQYFGPGTRLTVL.

The gene calls are TRBV27 and TRBJ2-1, with 15 bases matching TRBD2. This CDR3 has 21 residues. J lost 1 base, V lost 1 base, and 11 bases had no gene match. Germline V gene lookup returns CDR1 MNHEY and CDR2 SMNVEV (reference sequence). CDR3 sequence reads: CASSLWAPGLAGGRSYNEQFF. CDR3 bases: TGTGCCAGCAGTTTATGGGCCCCGGGACTAGCGGGAGGTCGATCCTACAATGAGCAGTTCTTC.

V is TRBV3-1 (or the pseudogene TRBV3-2) and J is TRBJ2-1; tentatively, D is TRBD2 (6 bases). There are 14 residues in the CDR3. The germline CDR1 and CDR2 sequences are LGHDT and YNNKEL (reference sequence). Deletions cut 4 bases from V and 7 bases from J, with 14 bases between. The CDR3 region is CASSPSGDANEQFF. CDR3 nucleotides: TGTGCCAGCAGCCCTTCGGGAGACGCAAATGAGCAGTTCTTC.

The chain uses TRBV18 and TRBJ2-2; 10 bases fit TRBD2. The J segment lost 1 base and the V segment lost 1 base, leaving 0 bases of the junction unmatched. Germline V lookup: CDR1 KGHSH, CDR2 LQKENI. The CDR3 is made up of 16 amino acids. CDR3 region: CASSPLAGGNTGELFF. The CDR3, as DNA: TGTGCCAGCTCACCACTAGCGGGAGGGAACACCGGGGAGCTGTTTTTT.

J is TRBJ1-1 and V is TRBV10-3; D unclear. This CDR3 spans 12 amino acids. V lost 6 bases and J 6 bases, leaving 11 bases between the germline ends. Germline V lookup: CDR1 ENHRY, CDR2 SYGVKD. This CDR3 reads CAIRGPSPEAFF. The CDR3 nucleotides are TGTGCCATCAGAGGTCCGTCCCCTGAAGCTTTCTTT.

The CDR3 here is CASSLSPGRGEAFF. DNA of the CDR3: TGTGCCAGCAGTTTATCGCCAGGGAGGGGTGAAGCTTTCTTT. The chain uses TRBV27 and TRBJ1-1; TRBD1 might be the D (5 bases). The V gene's germline CDR1 is MNHEY and CDR2 SMNVEV (reference sequence). This CDR3 is 14 amino acids long. Trimming took 0 bases from V and 7 from J, leaving 12 bases between them.